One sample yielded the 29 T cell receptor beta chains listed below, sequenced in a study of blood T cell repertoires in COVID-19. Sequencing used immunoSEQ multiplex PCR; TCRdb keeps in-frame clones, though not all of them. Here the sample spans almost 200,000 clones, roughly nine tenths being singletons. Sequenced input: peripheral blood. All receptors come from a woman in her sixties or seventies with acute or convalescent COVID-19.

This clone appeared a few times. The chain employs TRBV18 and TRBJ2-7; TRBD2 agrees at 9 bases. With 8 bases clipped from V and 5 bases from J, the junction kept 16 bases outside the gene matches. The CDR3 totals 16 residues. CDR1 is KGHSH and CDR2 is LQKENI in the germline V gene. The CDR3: CASRLGSAGGTHEQYF. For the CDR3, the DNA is TGTGCCAGCCGACTAGGGTCAGCGGGAGGAACACACGAGCAGTACTTC.

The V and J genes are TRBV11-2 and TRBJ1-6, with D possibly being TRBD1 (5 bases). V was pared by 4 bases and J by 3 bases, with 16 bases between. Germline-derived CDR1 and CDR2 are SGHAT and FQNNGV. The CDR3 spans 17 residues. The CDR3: CASSSDGGGFYNSPLHF. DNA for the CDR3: TGTGCCAGCAGCTCCGACGGGGGGGGATTCTATAATTCACCCCTCCACTTT.

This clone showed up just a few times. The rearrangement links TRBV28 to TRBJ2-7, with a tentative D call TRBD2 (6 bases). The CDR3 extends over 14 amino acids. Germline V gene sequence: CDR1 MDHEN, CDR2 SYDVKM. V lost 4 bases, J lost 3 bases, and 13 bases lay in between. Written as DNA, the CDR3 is TGTGCCAGCAGTTCCGGCGGGGTATTCTACGAGCAGTACTTC. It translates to CASSSGGVFYEQYF.

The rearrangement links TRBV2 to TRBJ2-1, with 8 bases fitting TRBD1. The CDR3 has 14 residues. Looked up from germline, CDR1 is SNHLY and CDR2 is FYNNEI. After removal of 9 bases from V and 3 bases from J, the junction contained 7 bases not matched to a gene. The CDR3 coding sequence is TGTGCCAGGCGAGACAGGGGTGGCTACAATGAGCAGTTCTTC. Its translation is CARRDRGGYNEQFF. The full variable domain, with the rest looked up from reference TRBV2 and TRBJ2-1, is EPEVTQTPSHQVTQMGQEVILRCVPISNHLYFYWYRQILGQKVEFLVSFYNNEISEKSEIFDDQFSVERPDGSNFTLKIRSTKLEDSAMYFCARRDRGGYNEQFFGPGTRLTVL.

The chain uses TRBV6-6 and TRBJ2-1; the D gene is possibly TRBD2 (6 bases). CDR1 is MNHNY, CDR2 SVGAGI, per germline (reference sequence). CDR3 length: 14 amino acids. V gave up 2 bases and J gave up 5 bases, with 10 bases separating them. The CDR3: CASSYGEANNEQFF. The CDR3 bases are TGTGCCAGCAGTTACGGGGAGGCCAACAATGAGCAGTTCTTC.

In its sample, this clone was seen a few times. Written as DNA, the CDR3 is TGCGCCAGCAGCACCGCGTCCGGGACAGGGGGCACAGATACGCAGTATTTT. Translation gives CASSTASGTGGTDTQYF. The chain is built from TRBV5-1 and TRBJ2-3, with 10 bases lining up with TRBD1. The CDR3 totals 17 residues. Germline V CDR1 and CDR2: SGHRS, YFSETQ. V dropped 4 bases and J dropped 1; count of bases not matched to a gene: 9.

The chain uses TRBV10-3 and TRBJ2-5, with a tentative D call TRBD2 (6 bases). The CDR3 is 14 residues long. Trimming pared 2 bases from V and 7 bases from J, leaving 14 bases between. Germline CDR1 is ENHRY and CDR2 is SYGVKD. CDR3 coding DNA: TGTGCCATCAGTGAGGGGACTTCAGGCGGGACCCAGTACTTC. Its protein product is CAISEGTSGGTQYF.

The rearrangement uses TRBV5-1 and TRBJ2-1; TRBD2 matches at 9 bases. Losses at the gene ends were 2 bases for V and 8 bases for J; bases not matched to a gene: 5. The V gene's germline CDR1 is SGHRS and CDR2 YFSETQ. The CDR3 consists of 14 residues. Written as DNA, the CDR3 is TGCGCCAGCAGCTTTCGCGGGGGGGCCTATGAGCAGTTCTTC. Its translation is CASSFRGGAYEQFF.

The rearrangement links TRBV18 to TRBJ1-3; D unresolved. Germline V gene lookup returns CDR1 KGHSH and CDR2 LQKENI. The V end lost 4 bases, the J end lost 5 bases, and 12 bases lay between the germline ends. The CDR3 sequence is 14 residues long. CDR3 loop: CASSLPYPRNTIYF. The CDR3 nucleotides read TGTGCCAGCTCACTTCCGTACCCTAGAAACACCATATATTTT. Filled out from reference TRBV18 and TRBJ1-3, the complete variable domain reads NAGVMQNPRHLVRRRGQEARLRCSPMKGHSHVYWYRQLPEEGLKFMVYLQKENIIDESGMPKERFSAEFPKEGPSILRIQQVVRGDSAAYFCASSLPYPRNTIYFGEGSWLTVV.

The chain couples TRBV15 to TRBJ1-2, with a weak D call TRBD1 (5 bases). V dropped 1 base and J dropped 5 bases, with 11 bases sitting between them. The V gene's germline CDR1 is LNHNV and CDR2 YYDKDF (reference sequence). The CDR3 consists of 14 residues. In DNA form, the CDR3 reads TGTGCCACCAGCAGAGGGGGGGGACGTTATGGCTACACCTTC. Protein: CATSRGGGRYGYTF.

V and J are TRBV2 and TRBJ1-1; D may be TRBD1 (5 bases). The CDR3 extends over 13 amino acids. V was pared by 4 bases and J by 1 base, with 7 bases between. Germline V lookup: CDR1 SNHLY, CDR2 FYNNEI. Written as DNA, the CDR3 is TGTGCCAGCAGTGGGGGGGGGAACACTGAAGCTTTCTTT. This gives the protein CASSGGGNTEAFF.

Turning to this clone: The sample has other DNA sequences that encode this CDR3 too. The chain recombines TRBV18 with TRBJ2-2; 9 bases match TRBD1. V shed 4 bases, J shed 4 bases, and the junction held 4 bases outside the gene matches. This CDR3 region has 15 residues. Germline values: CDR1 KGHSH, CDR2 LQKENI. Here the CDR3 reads CASSRATGGTGELFF. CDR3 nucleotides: TGTGCCAGCTCACGGGCGACAGGGGGCACCGGGGAGCTGTTTTTT.

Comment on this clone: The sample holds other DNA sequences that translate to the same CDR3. CDR3 residues: CASSPGQGAADTQYF. CDR3 sequence (DNA): TGTGCCAGCTCACCGGGACAGGGGGCCGCAGATACGCAGTATTTT. This chain joins TRBV18 and TRBJ2-3; 12 positions match TRBD1. The length of the CDR3 is 15 residues. The trim removed 3 bases at V and 4 bases at J, leaving 2 bases unmatched. The V gene's germline CDR1 is KGHSH and CDR2 LQKENI.

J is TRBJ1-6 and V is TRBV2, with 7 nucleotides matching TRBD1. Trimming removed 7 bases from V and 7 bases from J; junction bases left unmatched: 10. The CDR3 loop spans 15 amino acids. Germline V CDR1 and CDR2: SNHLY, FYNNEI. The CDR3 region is CASIGGRGINSPLHF. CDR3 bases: TGTGCCAGCATAGGGGGCAGGGGCATCAATTCACCCCTCCACTTT.

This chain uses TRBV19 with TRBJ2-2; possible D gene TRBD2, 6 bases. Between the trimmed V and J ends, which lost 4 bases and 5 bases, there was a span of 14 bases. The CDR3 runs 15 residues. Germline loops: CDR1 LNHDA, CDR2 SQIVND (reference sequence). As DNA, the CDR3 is TGTGCCAGTAGTAATAGCGGATCCCCTACCGGGGAGCTGTTTTTT. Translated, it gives CASSNSGSPTGELFF. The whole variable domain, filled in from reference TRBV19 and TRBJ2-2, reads DGGITQSPKYLFRKEGQNVTLSCEQNLNHDAMYWYRQDPGQGLRLIYYSQIVNDFQKGDIAEGYSVSREKKESFPLTVTSAQKNPTAFYLCASSNSGSPTGELFFGEGSRLTVL.

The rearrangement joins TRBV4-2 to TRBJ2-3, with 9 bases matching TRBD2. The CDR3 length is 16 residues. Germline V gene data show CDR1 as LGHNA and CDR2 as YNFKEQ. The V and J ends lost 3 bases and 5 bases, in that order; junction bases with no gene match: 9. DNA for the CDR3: TGTGCCAGCAGCCATGCTGTAGCGGGAGCCGAAGATACGCAGTATTTT. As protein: CASSHAVAGAEDTQYF.

This CDR3 reads CASSPYGLGSYNEQFF. CDR3 DNA sequence: TGTGCCAGCAGCCCCTACGGACTAGGTTCGTACAATGAGCAGTTCTTC. This chain links TRBV5-6 with TRBJ2-1; 7 positions agree with TRBD2. V was pared by 4 bases and J by 4 bases, with 11 bases of the junction left unmatched. Germline CDR1 reads SGHDT; CDR2 reads YYEEEE. The CDR3 loop spans 16 amino acids.

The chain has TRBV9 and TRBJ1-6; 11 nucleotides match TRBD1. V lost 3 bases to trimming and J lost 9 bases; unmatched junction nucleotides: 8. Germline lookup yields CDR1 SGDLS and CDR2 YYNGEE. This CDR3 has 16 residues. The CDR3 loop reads CASSGERGQGASPLHF. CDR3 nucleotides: TGTGCCAGCAGCGGGGAACGTGGACAGGGGGCTTCACCCCTCCACTTT.

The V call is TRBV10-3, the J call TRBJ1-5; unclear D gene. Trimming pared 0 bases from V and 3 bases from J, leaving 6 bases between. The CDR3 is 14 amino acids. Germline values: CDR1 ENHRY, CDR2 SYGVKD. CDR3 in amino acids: CAISESNNNQPQHF. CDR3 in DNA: TGTGCCATCAGTGAGTCAAACAACAATCAGCCCCAGCATTTT.

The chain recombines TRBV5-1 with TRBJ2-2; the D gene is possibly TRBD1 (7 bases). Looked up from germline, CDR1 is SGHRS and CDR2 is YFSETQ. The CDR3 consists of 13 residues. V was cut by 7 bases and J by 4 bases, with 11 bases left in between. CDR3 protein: CASDRDSTGELFF. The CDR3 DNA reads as TGCGCCAGCGACAGGGACTCCACCGGGGAGCTGTTTTTT. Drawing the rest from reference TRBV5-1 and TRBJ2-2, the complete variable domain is KAGVTQTPRYLIKTRGQQVTLSCSPISGHRSVSWYQQTPGQGLQFLFEYFSETQRNKGNFPGRFSGRQFSNSRSEMNVSTLELGDSALYLCASDRDSTGELFFGEGSRLTVL.

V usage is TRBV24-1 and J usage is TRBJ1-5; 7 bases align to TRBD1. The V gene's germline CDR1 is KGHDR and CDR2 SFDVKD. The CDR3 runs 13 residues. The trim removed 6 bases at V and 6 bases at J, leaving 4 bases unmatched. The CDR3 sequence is CATSWRGPQPQHF. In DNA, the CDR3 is TGTGCCACCAGTTGGAGGGGGCCTCAGCCCCAGCATTTT.

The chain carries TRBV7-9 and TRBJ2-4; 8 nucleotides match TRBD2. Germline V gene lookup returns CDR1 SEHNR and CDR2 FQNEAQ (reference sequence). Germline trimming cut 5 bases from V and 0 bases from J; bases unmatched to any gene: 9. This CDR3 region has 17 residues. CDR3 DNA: TGTGCCAGCAGCCCGGGGGGGGGCCAGGTAGCCAAAAACATTCAGTACTTC. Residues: CASSPGGGQVAKNIQYF.

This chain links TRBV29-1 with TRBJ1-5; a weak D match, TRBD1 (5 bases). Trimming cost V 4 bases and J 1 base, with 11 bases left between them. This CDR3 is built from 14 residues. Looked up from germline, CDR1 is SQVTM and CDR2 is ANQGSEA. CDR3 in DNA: TGCAGCGTTGGCTCCGGGGGGAGCAATCAGCCCCAGCATTTT. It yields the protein CSVGSGGSNQPQHF.

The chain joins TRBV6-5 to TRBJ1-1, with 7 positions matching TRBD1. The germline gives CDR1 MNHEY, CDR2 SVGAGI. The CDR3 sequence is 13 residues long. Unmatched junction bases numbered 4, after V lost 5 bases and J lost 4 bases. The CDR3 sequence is CASSTGESTEAFF. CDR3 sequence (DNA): TGTGCCAGCAGTACAGGGGAAAGCACTGAAGCTTTCTTT.

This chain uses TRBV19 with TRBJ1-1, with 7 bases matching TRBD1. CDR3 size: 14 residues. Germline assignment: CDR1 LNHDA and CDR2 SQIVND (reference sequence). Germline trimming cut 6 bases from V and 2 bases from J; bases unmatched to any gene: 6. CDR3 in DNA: TGTGCCAGTAGACCTGACAGGGTTAACACTGAAGCTTTCTTT. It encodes CASRPDRVNTEAFF.

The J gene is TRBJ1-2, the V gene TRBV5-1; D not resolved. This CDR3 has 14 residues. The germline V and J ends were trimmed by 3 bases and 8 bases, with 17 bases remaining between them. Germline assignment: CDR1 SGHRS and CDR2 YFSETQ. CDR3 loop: CASSSDFGGEGYTF. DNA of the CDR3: TGCGCCAGCAGCTCAGACTTCGGCGGTGAGGGCTACACCTTC. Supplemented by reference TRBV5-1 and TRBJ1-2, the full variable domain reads KAGVTQTPRYLIKTRGQQVTLSCSPISGHRSVSWYQQTPGQGLQFLFEYFSETQRNKGNFPGRFSGRQFSNSRSEMNVSTLELGDSALYLCASSSDFGGEGYTFGSGTRLTVV.

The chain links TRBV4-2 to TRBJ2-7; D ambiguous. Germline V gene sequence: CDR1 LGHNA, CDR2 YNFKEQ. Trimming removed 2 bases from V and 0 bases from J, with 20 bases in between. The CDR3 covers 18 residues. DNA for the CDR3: TGTGCCAGCAGCCAAATCTTCCAAATCGTACGGAGCTCCTACGAGCAGTACTTC. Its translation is CASSQIFQIVRSSYEQYF.

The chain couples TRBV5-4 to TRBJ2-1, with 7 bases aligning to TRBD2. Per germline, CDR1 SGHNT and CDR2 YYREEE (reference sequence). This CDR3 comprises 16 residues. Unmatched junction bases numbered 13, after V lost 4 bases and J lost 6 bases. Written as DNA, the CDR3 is TGTGCCAGCAGCCTAGCGGTGGGCGACCCCCCCAATGAGCAGTTCTTC. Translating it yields CASSLAVGDPPNEQFF.

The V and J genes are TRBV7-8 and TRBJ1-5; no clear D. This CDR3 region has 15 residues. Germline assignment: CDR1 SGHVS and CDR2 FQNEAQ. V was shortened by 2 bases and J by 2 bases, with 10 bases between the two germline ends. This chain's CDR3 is CASSLNVQGNQPQHF. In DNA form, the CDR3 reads TGTGCCAGCAGCTTAAATGTCCAGGGCAATCAGCCCCAGCATTTT.